Below, 23 T cell receptor beta chains from the same sample are listed, as sequenced in a study of shared clonotypes between healthy human individuals. Naive CD8 populations comprised CD45RO-negative cells positively selected for CCR7, excluding terminally differentiated effector memory CD45RA+ cells. The repertoire was sequenced with immunoSEQ multiplex PCR; TCRdb's copy has only in-frame clones and lacks some. The data contain some 2.1 million clones, 80% to 95% of them seen just once; the ten biggest clones take up about 1.7%. Sample: naive CD8+ T cells from PBMCs. The receptor source for this set is a man between 18 and 35 years old in good health. Some clones in this sample may be carry-over from other donors' samples.

J is TRBJ2-3 and V is TRBV9, with a possible D match to TRBD2 (7 bases). This CDR3 is 17 amino acids long. Between the trimmed V and J ends, which lost 4 bases and 2 bases, there was a span of 20 bases. Looked up from germline, CDR1 is SGDLS and CDR2 is YYNGEE. Written as DNA, the CDR3 is TGTGCCAGCAGCCCCCCCCGGGGAGGGGGGGCCACAGATACGCAGTATTTT. It is translated as CASSPPRGGGATDTQYF.

The rearrangement joins TRBV6-5 to TRBJ2-7; 7 nucleotides match TRBD1. The CDR3 loop spans 14 amino acids. Germline V gene lookup returns CDR1 MNHEY and CDR2 SVGAGI. Trimming at V came to 0 bases and at J to 6 bases, leaving 5 bases not matched to a gene. Here the CDR3 reads CASSYSGQLIEQYF. The CDR3 DNA is TGTGCCAGCAGTTACTCGGGACAGTTAATCGAGCAGTACTTC.

The J gene is TRBJ2-2, the V gene TRBV28; D uncertain. Germline values: CDR1 MDHEN, CDR2 SYDVKM. The CDR3 is 16 residues long. Deletions cut 6 bases from V and 4 bases from J, with 18 bases between. The CDR3 sequence is CASRDGQPWGTGELFF. The CDR3 bases are TGTGCCAGCAGAGATGGGCAGCCGTGGGGCACCGGGGAGCTGTTTTTT.

V and J are TRBV27 and TRBJ2-3; TRBD2 is a possible D gene (5 bases). With 5 bases removed from V and 2 bases from J, the gap between germline ends came to 17 bases. The CDR3 has 16 amino acids. Germline CDR1 MNHEY, CDR2 SMNVEV (reference sequence). CDR3 amino acids: CASSPTTRGFTDTQYF. The CDR3 DNA sequence: TGTGCCAGCAGTCCCACTACTCGGGGATTCACAGATACGCAGTATTTT.

This clone was counted only a few times. The V and J genes are TRBV9 and TRBJ1-1; D not certain. CDR1 is SGDLS and CDR2 is YYNGEE in the germline V gene. This CDR3 is 14 amino acids long. V was trimmed by 5 bases and J by 3 bases, leaving 14 bases between them. Here the CDR3 reads CASRPTRGYTEAFF. DNA of the CDR3: TGTGCCAGCAGGCCTACTCGAGGGTACACTGAAGCTTTCTTT.

The CDR3 DNA sequence: TGTGCCAGCAGTGACTGGCGGGGGAACAATGAGCAGTTCTTC. As protein: CASSDWRGNNEQFF. V gene TRBV6-4 combines with J gene TRBJ2-1; 7 bases map to TRBD2. Germline V lookup: CDR1 MRHNA, CDR2 SNTAGT. CDR3 length: 14 residues. Trimming removed 1 base from V and 5 bases from J; junction bases left unmatched: 2.

The chain uses TRBV2 and TRBJ1-2; a possible D gene is TRBD1 (6 bases). Between the trimmed V and J ends, which lost 3 bases and 5 bases, there was a span of 10 bases. The germline CDR1 and CDR2 sequences are SNHLY and FYNNEI. The CDR3 length is 13 residues. The DNA for the CDR3 is TGTGCCAGCAGTGAGGCTCAGGGGTATGGCTACACCTTC. Translating it yields CASSEAQGYGYTF.

V is TRBV7-9 and J is TRBJ2-7; TRBD1 is a possible D gene (6 bases). There are 17 residues in the CDR3. Germline assignment: CDR1 SEHNR and CDR2 FQNEAQ (reference sequence). Trimming took 5 bases from V and 4 from J, leaving 24 bases between them. The CDR3 DNA follows: TGTGCCAGCAGCGGCTCGGGCAGCCAGGGGATTTATTACGAGCAGTACTTC. Translating it yields CASSGSGSQGIYYEQYF.

The chain has TRBV28 and TRBJ2-7, with TRBD1 matching over 7 bases. Germline CDR1 is MDHEN and CDR2 is SYDVKM. The CDR3 sequence is 15 residues long. After removal of 3 bases from V and 1 base from J, the junction contained 6 bases not matched to a gene. As DNA, the CDR3 is TGTGCCAGCAGTTTGATACAGGGGCGGTCCTACGAGCAGTACTTC. Translated: CASSLIQGRSYEQYF.

This clone was seen only once. This chain connects TRBV11-2 to TRBJ2-1, with 8 positions matching TRBD1. The ends lost 4 bases at V and 1 base at J; junction bases unmatched: 12. The CDR3 spans 18 residues. CDR1 SGHAT and CDR2 FQNNGV come from the germline V gene. CDR3 sequence (DNA): TGTGCCAGCAGCTCACGATCAACAGGGGGTAATTCCTACAATGAGCAGTTCTTC. Amino acids: CASSSRSTGGNSYNEQFF.

Notes on this clone: This specimen includes other DNA sequences encoding the same CDR3. This chain connects TRBV9 to TRBJ1-2, with TRBD1 identical over 10 bases. Trimming took 4 bases from V and 3 from J; bases not matched to a gene: 3. The CDR3 sequence is 14 residues long. Germline V gene lookup returns CDR1 SGDLS and CDR2 YYNGEE. The CDR3 is CASSRDRGYYGYTF. In DNA, the CDR3 is TGTGCCAGCAGCCGGGACAGGGGCTACTATGGCTACACCTTC.

The genes are TRBV27 and TRBJ1-4; no definite D call. Germline V CDR1 and CDR2: MNHEY, SMNVEV (reference sequence). Deletions cut 3 bases from V and 0 bases from J, with 8 bases between. The CDR3 runs to 15 residues. CDR3 in DNA: TGTGCCAGCAGTTTTATAGGATCAACTAATGAAAAACTGTTTTTT. Its translation: CASSFIGSTNEKLFF. Complete variable domain (other parts from reference TRBV27 and TRBJ1-4): EAQVTQNPRYLITVTGKKLTVTCSQNMNHEYMSWYRQDPGLGLRQIYYSMNVEVTDKGDVPEGYKVSRKEKRNFPLILESPSPNQTSLYFCASSFIGSTNEKLFFGSGTQLSVL.

This clone came up once. The chain uses TRBV9 and TRBJ2-2; D remains unclear. This CDR3 has 16 residues. Germline CDR1 is SGDLS and CDR2 is YYNGEE. Trimming took 0 bases from V and 2 from J, leaving 11 bases between them. CDR3 DNA sequence: TGTGCCAGCAGCGTAGGATGGCACCCCAACACCGGGGAGCTGTTTTTT. It encodes CASSVGWHPNTGELFF.

This clone was found once. J is TRBJ2-5 and V is TRBV28; D not resolved. Looked up from germline, CDR1 is MDHEN and CDR2 is SYDVKM. The CDR3 is made up of 11 amino acids. Trimming pared 5 bases from V and 5 bases from J, leaving 6 bases between. DNA for the CDR3: TGTGCCAGCAGTGGATACGAGACCCAGTACTTC. Amino acid sequence: CASSGYETQYF.

The sample holds one count of this clone. CDR3 sequence: CASSEAAGIYEQYF. The CDR3 nucleotides read TGTGCCAGCAGTGAGGCCGCTGGGATATACGAGCAGTACTTC. The J gene is TRBJ2-7, the V gene TRBV6-1; D not resolved. CDR3 length: 14 residues. V dropped 3 bases and J dropped 4 bases, with 13 bases sitting between them. Germline CDR1 reads MNHNS; CDR2 reads SASEGT.

The gene calls are TRBV7-3 and TRBJ2-7, with D possibly matching TRBD2 (5 bases). Germline V CDR1 and CDR2: SGHTA, FQGTGA. V was cut by 5 bases and J by 0 bases, with 11 bases left in between. The CDR3 covers 14 residues. CDR3 bases: TGTGCCAGCAGCACCTACGGGAACTCCTACGAGCAGTACTTC. As protein: CASSTYGNSYEQYF.

The chain couples TRBV13 to TRBJ2-3; D perhaps matches TRBD2 (6 bases). The germline CDR1 and CDR2 sequences are PRHDT and FYEKMQ (reference sequence). V was trimmed by 3 bases and J by 2 bases, leaving 18 bases between them. The CDR3 has 17 amino acids. CDR3 in amino acids: CASSLGSLGGTTDTQYF. CDR3 coding DNA: TGTGCCAGCAGCTTGGGATCGCTAGGAGGGACCACAGATACGCAGTATTTT.

The chain recombines TRBV6-5 with TRBJ1-1; D gene ambiguous. V gave up 2 bases and J gave up 3 bases, with 7 bases separating them. The CDR3 is 13 residues long. Looked up from germline, CDR1 is MNHEY and CDR2 is SVGAGI. The CDR3 DNA follows: TGTGCCAGCAGTTACGCGGCGGACACTGAAGCTTTCTTT. Translating it yields CASSYAADTEAFF.

The chain joins TRBV11-2 to TRBJ2-1; D perhaps matches TRBD2 (6 bases). Trimming cost V 8 bases and J 6 bases, with 17 bases left between them. The CDR3 loop spans 14 amino acids. In germline, CDR1 is SGHAT, CDR2 FQNNGV. CDR3 nucleotides: TGTGCCAGCGGCGTTGTGGGACTTCTCAATGAGCAGTTCTTC. Translation gives CASGVVGLLNEQFF.

The chain recombines TRBV7-9 with TRBJ2-7, with 7 bases fitting TRBD1. Looked up from germline, CDR1 is SEHNR and CDR2 is FQNEAQ (reference sequence). The CDR3 is 14 residues long. V shed 4 bases and J 4 bases; nucleotides not matched to a gene: 7. Written as DNA, the CDR3 is TGTGCCAGCAGCTCAAAAGGGGGCTGGTACGAGCAGTACTTC. This encodes CASSSKGGWYEQYF.

The chain couples TRBV6-1 to TRBJ2-2; D is ambiguous. The germline CDR1 and CDR2 sequences are MNHNS and SASEGT. V was cut by 2 bases and J by 5 bases, with 12 bases left in between. The CDR3 contains 15 residues. The CDR3 reads CASSEQGLGTGELFF. The CDR3 coding sequence is TGTGCCAGCAGTGAACAAGGATTAGGAACCGGGGAGCTGTTTTTT.

V is TRBV5-4 and J is TRBJ2-7; 9 nucleotides match TRBD2. This CDR3 has 15 residues. The germline V gene encodes CDR1 SGHNT and CDR2 YYREEE (reference sequence). V was pared by 0 bases and J by 5 bases, with 6 bases of the junction left unmatched. Written as DNA, the CDR3 is TGTGCCAGCAGCTTGGCCCCTAGCGGGATCGACGAGCAGTACTTC. It is translated as CASSLAPSGIDEQYF.

This clone has more than one count but fewer than ten. At the DNA level, this CDR3 is encoded by other sequences in the same sample as well. The chain is built from TRBV5-1 and TRBJ2-7; no clear D. V lost 2 bases, J lost 4 bases, and 4 bases lay in between. CDR1 is SGHRS, CDR2 YFSETQ, per germline. This CDR3 spans 11 amino acids. CDR3 amino acids: CASSFGYEQYF. For the CDR3, the DNA is TGCGCCAGCAGCTTCGGTTACGAGCAGTACTTC. The full variable domain, in which reference TRBV5-1 and TRBJ2-7 provide the parts outside the CDR3, is KAGVTQTPRYLIKTRGQQVTLSCSPISGHRSVSWYQQTPGQGLQFLFEYFSETQRNKGNFPGRFSGRQFSNSRSEMNVSTLELGDSALYLCASSFGYEQYFGPGTRLTVT.